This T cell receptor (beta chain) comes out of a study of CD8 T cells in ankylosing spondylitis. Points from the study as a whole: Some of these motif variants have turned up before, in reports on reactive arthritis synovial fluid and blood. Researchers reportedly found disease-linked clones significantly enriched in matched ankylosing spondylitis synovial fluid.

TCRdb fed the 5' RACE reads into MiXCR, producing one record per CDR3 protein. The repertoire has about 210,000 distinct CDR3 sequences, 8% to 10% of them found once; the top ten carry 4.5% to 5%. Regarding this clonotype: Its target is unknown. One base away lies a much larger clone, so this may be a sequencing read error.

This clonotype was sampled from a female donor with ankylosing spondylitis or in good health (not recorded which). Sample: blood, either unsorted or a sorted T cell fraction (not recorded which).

CDR3 coding DNA: TGTGACAGCAGCCGATCTGGGACGAGCACAGATACGCAGTATTTT. Its protein product is CDSSRSGTSTDTQYF. The rearrangement uses TRBV5-4 and TRBJ2-3; the D call may be TRBD1 or TRBD2 (5 bases each). The germline gives CDR1 SGHNT, CDR2 YYREEE (reference sequence). The CDR3 sequence is 15 residues long. The variable domain in full, with the rest retrieved from reference TRBV5-4 and TRBJ2-3, is ETGVTQSPTHLIKTRGQQVTLRCSSQSGHNTVSWYQQALGQGPQFIFQYYREEENGRGNFPPRFSGLQFPNYSSELNVNALELDDSALYLCDSSRSGTSTDTQYFGPGTRLTVL.